This entry concerns a single T cell receptor beta chain. Data came from immunoSEQ multiplex PCR; TCRdb stores just in-frame clones and leaves some out. The data contain 250,000 to 300,000 clones, about nine tenths of them singletons. These data belong to a study of blood T cell repertoires in COVID-19. On the study more broadly: Acute and convalescent COVID-19 samples came from the United States, Italy and Spain. PBMCs, B-cell-depleted T cells, or T cells provided the cDNA or gDNA that made up the material.

The V end lost 0 bases, the J end lost 0 bases, and 9 bases lay between the germline ends. The CDR3 runs 15 residues. CDR1 and CDR2 (germline): SGHNT, YYREEE (reference sequence). Sequencing used peripheral blood. The rearrangement joins TRBV5-4 to TRBJ1-1, with a possible D match to TRBD1 (5 bases). This sequence originates from a woman aged 50 to 65 who had recovered from COVID-19. The CDR3 DNA sequence: TGTGCCAGCAGCTTGGGACAGCTTCTGAACACTGAAGCTTTCTTT. This encodes CASSLGQLLNTEAFF.